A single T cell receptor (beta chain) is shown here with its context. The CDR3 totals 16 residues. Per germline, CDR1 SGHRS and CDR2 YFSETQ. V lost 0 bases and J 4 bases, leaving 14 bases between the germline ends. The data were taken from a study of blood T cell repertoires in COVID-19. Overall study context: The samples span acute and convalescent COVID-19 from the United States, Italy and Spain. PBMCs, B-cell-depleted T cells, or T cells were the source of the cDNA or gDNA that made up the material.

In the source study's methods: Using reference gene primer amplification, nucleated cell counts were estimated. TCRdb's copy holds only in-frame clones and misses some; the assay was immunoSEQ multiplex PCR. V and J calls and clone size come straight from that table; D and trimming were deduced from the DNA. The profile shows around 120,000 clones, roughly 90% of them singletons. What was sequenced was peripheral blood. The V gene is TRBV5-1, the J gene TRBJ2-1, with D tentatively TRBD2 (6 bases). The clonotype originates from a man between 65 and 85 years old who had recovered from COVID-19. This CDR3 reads CASSLAGSSMYNEQFF. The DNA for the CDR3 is TGCGCCAGCAGCTTGGCCGGGAGTAGCATGTACAATGAGCAGTTCTTC.